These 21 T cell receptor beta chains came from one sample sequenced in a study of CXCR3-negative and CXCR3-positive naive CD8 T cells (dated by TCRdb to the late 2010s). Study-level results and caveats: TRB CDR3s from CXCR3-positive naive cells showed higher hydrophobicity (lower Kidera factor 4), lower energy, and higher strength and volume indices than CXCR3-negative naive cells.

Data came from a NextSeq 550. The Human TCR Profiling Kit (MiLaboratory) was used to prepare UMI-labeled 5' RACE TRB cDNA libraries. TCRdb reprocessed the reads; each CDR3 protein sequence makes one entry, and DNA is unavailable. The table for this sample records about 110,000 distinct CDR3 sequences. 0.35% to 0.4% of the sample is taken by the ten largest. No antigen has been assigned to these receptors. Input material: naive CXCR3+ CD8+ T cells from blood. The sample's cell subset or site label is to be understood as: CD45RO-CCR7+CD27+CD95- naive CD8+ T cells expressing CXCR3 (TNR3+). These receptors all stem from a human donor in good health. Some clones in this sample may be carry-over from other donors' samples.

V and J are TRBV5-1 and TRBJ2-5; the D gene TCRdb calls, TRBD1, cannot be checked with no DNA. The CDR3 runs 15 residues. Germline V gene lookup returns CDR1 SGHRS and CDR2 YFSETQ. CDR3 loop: CASSLGTGPQETQYF.

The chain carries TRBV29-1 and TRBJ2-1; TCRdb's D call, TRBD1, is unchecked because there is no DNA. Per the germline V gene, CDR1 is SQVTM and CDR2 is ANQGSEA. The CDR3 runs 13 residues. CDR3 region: CSVEALGAGEQLF.

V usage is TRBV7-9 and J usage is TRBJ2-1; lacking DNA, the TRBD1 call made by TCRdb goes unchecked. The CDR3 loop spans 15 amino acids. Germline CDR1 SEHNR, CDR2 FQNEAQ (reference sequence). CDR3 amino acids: CASSLRQGPYNEQFF.

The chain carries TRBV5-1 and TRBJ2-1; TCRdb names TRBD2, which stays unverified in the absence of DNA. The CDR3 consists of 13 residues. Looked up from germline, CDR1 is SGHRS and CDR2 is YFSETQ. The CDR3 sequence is CASSTTSYNEQFF.

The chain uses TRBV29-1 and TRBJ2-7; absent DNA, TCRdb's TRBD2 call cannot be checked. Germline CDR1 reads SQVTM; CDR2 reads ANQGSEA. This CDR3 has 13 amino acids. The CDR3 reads CSVVSEPAYEQYF.

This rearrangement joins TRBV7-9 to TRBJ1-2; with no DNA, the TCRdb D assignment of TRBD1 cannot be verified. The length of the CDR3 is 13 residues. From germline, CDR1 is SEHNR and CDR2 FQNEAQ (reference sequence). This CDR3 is CASSSPEGRGYTF. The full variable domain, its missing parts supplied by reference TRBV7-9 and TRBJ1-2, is DTGVSQNPRHKITKRGQNVTFRCDPISEHNRLYWYRQTLGQGPEFLTYFQNEAQLEKSRLLSDRFSAERPKGSFSTLEIQRTEQGDSAMYLCASSSPEGRGYTFGSGTRLTVV.

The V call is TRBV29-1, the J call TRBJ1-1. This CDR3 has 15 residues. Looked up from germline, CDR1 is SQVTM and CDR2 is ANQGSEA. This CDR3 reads CSVVGQVTVNTEAFF. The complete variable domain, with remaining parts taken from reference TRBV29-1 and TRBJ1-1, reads SAVISQKPSRDICQRGTSLTIQCQVDSQVTMMFWYRQQPGQSLTLIATANQGSEATYESGFVIDKFPISRPNLTFSTLTVSNMSPEDSSIYLCSVVGQVTVNTEAFFGQGTRLTVV.

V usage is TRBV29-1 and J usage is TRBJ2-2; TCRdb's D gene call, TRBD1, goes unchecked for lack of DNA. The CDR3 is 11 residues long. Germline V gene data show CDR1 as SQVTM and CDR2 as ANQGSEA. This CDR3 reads CSAGQTGELFF.

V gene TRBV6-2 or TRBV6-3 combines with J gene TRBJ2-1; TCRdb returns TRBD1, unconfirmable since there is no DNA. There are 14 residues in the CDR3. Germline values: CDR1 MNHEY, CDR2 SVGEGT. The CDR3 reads CASSPEVEGGEQFF.

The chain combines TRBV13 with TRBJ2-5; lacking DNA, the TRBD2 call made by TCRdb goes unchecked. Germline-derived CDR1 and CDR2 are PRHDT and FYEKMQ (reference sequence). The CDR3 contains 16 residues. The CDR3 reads CASSLDPRNRGETQYF.

This CDR3 is CSVEVLDFTDTQYF. The chain uses TRBV29-1 and TRBJ2-3; as DNA is missing, the TRBD2 call by TCRdb cannot be tested. There are 14 residues in the CDR3. From germline, CDR1 is SQVTM and CDR2 ANQGSEA.

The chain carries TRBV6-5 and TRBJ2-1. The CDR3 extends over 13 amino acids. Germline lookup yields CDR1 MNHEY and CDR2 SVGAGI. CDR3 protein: CASSYSLFGEQFF.

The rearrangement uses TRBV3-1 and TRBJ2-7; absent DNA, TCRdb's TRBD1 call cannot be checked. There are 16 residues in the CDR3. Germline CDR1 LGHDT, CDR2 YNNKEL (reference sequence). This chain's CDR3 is CASSQATGKSSYEQYF.

The CDR3 loop reads CSVEDGPDTEAFF. The rearrangement uses TRBV29-1 and TRBJ1-1. CDR3 size: 13 residues. The V gene's germline CDR1 is SQVTM and CDR2 ANQGSEA.

The chain's CDR3 is CASSLAEEKGETQYF. This sequence joins TRBV7-9 and TRBJ2-5. The germline V gene encodes CDR1 SEHNR and CDR2 FQNEAQ (reference sequence). The length of the CDR3 is 15 residues.

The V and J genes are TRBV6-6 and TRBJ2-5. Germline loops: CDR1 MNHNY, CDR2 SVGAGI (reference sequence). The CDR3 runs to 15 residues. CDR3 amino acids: CASSYSLGSQETQYF.

The CDR3 is CSVSRTVSGANVLTF. The gene calls are TRBV29-1 and TRBJ2-6; TCRdb gives TRBD1 as the D gene, but with no DNA this cannot be confirmed. The CDR3 is made up of 15 amino acids. The germline V gene encodes CDR1 SQVTM and CDR2 ANQGSEA.

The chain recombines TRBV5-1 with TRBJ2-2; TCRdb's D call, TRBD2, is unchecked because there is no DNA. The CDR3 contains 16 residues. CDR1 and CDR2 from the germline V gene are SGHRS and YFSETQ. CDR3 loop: CASSPTSGPDTGELFF.

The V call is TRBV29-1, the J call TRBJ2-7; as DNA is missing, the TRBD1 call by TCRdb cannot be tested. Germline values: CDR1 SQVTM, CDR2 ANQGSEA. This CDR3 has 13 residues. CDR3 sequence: CSVTIGGRYEQYF.

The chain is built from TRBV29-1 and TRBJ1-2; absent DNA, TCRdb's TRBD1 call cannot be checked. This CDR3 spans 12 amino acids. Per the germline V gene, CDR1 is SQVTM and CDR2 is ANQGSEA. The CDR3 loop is CSGIGDSYGYTF.

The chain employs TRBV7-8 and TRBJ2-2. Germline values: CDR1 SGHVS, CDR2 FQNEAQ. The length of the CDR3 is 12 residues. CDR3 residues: CASIPTTGELFF.